This TCR beta chain originates from a study of T cell responses to AZD1222 COVID-19 vaccine. Germline V gives CDR1 WSHSY, CDR2 SAAADI. Trimming took off 2 bases at V and 6 bases at J, with 13 bases between the two ends. The CDR3 length is 15 residues. Repertoires were generated with immunoSEQ multiplex PCR, while TCRdb's copy carries only in-frame clones and drops some. The table records some 150,000 clones, 90% to 95% of them present only once. J is TRBJ2-2 and V is TRBV10-2; no clear D gene. This sequence was found in an adult in good health. The sample here was peripheral blood, taken on day 0 of AZD1222 vaccination. CDR3 nucleotides: TGCGCCAGCAGTGAGAGGGCCACTATGCCCGGGGAGCTGTTTTTT. Translation gives CASSERATMPGELFF.